The 32 T cell receptor beta chains listed next were all sequenced from one sample in a study of T cells after yellow fever vaccination. One entry per CDR3 protein, called by TCRdb with MiXCR from the 5' RACE reads. There are 450,000 to 550,000 distinct CDR3 sequences in the sample; 20% to 25% occur only once, and roughly 16% lies in the top ten. Material: PBMCs, obtained 21 days after the first yellow fever vaccination. The origin of the receptors is a man younger than 35 who received the YFV17D yellow fever vaccine.

This clonotype was seen a few times. This chain links TRBV6-5 with TRBJ2-7; 8 bases match TRBD1. V shed 0 bases and J 2 bases; nucleotides not matched to a gene: 9. The germline CDR1 and CDR2 sequences are MNHEY and SVGAGI. The CDR3 runs to 17 residues. The CDR3 nucleotides are TGTGCCAGCAGTTACTCGACAATTCAGGGACAGGCCTACGAGCAGTACGTC. It translates to CASSYSTIQGQAYEQYV.

This clonotype showed up just a few times. The chain uses TRBV5-1 and TRBJ2-2; TRBD2 is a possible D gene (6 bases). Germline CDR1 reads SGHRS; CDR2 reads YFSETQ. V was shortened by 3 bases and J by 4 bases, with 10 bases between the two germline ends. The CDR3 runs to 14 residues. CDR3 amino acids: CASSWGTATGELFF. Written as DNA, the CDR3 is TGCGCCAGCAGCTGGGGGACTGCCACCGGGGAGCTGTTTTTT.

J is TRBJ1-1 and V is TRBV11-2; the match to TRBD1 covers 8 bases. Germline CDR1 is SGHAT and CDR2 is FQNNGV. The V segment lost 7 bases and the J segment 0 bases; nucleotides outside the gene matches: 10. This CDR3 spans 16 amino acids. The DNA of the CDR3 is TGTGCCAGCACCCCCGGACAGGGCGGAGTGAACACTGAAGCTTTCTTT. Amino acid sequence: CASTPGQGGVNTEAFF.

In its sample, this clonotype was seen a few times. The chain carries TRBV12-3 or TRBV12-4 and TRBJ1-2; 8 bases are a match to TRBD1. The CDR3 extends over 13 amino acids. With V trimmed by 4 bases and J by 8 bases, 6 bases remained unmatched. The CDR3 coding sequence is TGTGCCAGCAGTTCCAGGGGGCGATTAGGCTACACCTTC. Encoded protein: CASSSRGRLGYTF.

This chain connects TRBV6-2 or TRBV6-3 to TRBJ2-2; D gene ambiguous. Trimming took off 2 bases at V and 1 base at J, with 2 bases between the two ends. The CDR3 runs to 13 residues. Germline V gives CDR1 MNHEY, CDR2 SVGEGT. CDR3 sequence reads: CASSYVNTGELFF. In DNA form, the CDR3 reads TGTGCCAGCAGTTACGTGAACACCGGGGAGCTGTTTTTT.

This clonotype was detected a few times. This rearrangement joins TRBV6-6 to TRBJ1-1; D is perhaps TRBD1 (5 bases). CDR1 is MNHNY, CDR2 SVGAGI, per germline (reference sequence). The CDR3 spans 10 residues. Trimming pared 7 bases from V and 11 bases from J, leaving 11 bases between. The CDR3 reads CASKGEGAFF. The CDR3, as DNA: TGTGCCAGCAAGGGTGAGGGGGCTTTCTTT.

This clonotype was recorded a few times. The chain recombines TRBV12-3 or TRBV12-4 with TRBJ2-3; possible D gene TRBD1, 5 bases. V was trimmed by 7 bases and J by 0 bases, leaving 14 bases between them. The CDR3 covers 15 residues. The CDR3 nucleotides read TGTGCCAGCACCCAGGCAGGGCGAAGCACAGATACGCAGTATTTT. Its translation: CASTQAGRSTDTQYF.

This chain uses TRBV28 with TRBJ1-2; D might be TRBD1 (6 bases). Trimming left V 3 bases short and J 4 bases short, with 9 bases between. This CDR3 has 13 residues. Looked up from germline, CDR1 is MDHEN and CDR2 is SYDVKM. The CDR3 DNA follows: TGTGCCAGCAGTTTGCCAGGGGCCTATGGCTACACCTTC. Translation: CASSLPGAYGYTF.

The chain carries TRBV4-3 and TRBJ2-2, with 7 bases lining up with TRBD2. The CDR3 totals 15 residues. The ends lost 1 base at V and 6 bases at J; junction bases unmatched: 5. Germline CDR1 LGHNA, CDR2 YSLEER. The CDR3 DNA follows: TGCGCCAGCAGCCAAGCAAGCGGGGCCGCCGGGGAGCTGTTTTTT. Protein product: CASSQASGAAGELFF.

J is TRBJ2-1 and V is TRBV4-2, with D unresolved. The CDR3 runs to 17 residues. Germline V lookup: CDR1 LGHNA, CDR2 YNFKEQ. V was shortened by 0 bases and J by 1 base, with 13 bases between the two germline ends. The CDR3, as DNA: TGTGCCAGCAGCCAAGATGATCCGGCTAGTTCCTACAATGAGCAGTTCTTC. It yields the protein CASSQDDPASSYNEQFF.

The chain combines TRBV27 with TRBJ1-1; perhaps TRBD1 as D (5 bases). The CDR3 is 17 amino acids. Germline V gene sequence: CDR1 MNHEY, CDR2 SMNVEV (reference sequence). The germline V and J ends were trimmed by 0 bases and 1 base, with 15 bases remaining between them. For the CDR3, the DNA is TGTGCCAGCAGTTTATCGGGGTGGGGGGGGACGAACACTGAAGCTTTCTTT. Its protein is CASSLSGWGGTNTEAFF.

This chain uses TRBV28 with TRBJ2-5; the D gene is possibly TRBD1 (5 bases). This CDR3 has 14 residues. Germline V gene sequence: CDR1 MDHEN, CDR2 SYDVKM. The V and J ends lost 2 bases and 3 bases respectively, with 10 bases between them. The CDR3 sequence: CASSLDVREETQYF. The CDR3, as DNA: TGTGCCAGCAGTTTAGATGTCAGGGAAGAGACCCAGTACTTC.

This clonotype was counted a few times. The chain is built from TRBV5-1 and TRBJ2-1; TRBD2 matches 8 bases. V shed 0 bases and J 3 bases; nucleotides not matched to a gene: 8. This CDR3 contains 17 residues. CDR1 is SGHRS, CDR2 YFSETQ, per germline. The CDR3: CASSLVPAGDYYNEQFF. CDR3 bases: TGCGCCAGCAGCTTGGTTCCAGCGGGGGATTACTACAATGAGCAGTTCTTC. Drawing the rest from reference TRBV5-1 and TRBJ2-1, the complete variable domain is KAGVTQTPRYLIKTRGQQVTLSCSPISGHRSVSWYQQTPGQGLQFLFEYFSETQRNKGNFPGRFSGRQFSNSRSEMNVSTLELGDSALYLCASSLVPAGDYYNEQFFGPGTRLTVL.

The chain couples TRBV3-1 to TRBJ2-7; TRBD2 matches 11 bases. This CDR3 region has 15 residues. V was clipped by 4 bases and J by 1 base; unmatched bases: 3. Germline V gene sequence: CDR1 LGHDT, CDR2 YNNKEL (reference sequence). The CDR3 loop is CASSPSSGGSYEQYF. CDR3 DNA sequence: TGTGCCAGCAGCCCCTCTAGCGGGGGGTCCTACGAGCAGTACTTC.

The rearrangement joins TRBV20-1 to TRBJ2-1, with 13 bases aligning to TRBD2. Germline V gives CDR1 DFQATT, CDR2 SNEGSKA (reference sequence). There are 19 residues in the CDR3. Trimming removed 5 bases from V and 0 bases from J; junction bases left unmatched: 13. The CDR3 here is CSALVGRTSGGYSYNEQFF. The CDR3 DNA is TGCAGTGCTTTGGTCGGTAGGACTAGCGGGGGATACTCCTACAATGAGCAGTTCTTC.

The chain is built from TRBV7-2 and TRBJ2-6; 8 bases agree with TRBD1. The length of the CDR3 is 20 residues. The germline V gene encodes CDR1 SGHTA and CDR2 FQGNSA. V was pared by 0 bases and J by 2 bases, with 12 bases of the junction left unmatched. The CDR3 here is CASSLARRTGKNPGANVLTF. In DNA form, the CDR3 reads TGTGCCAGCAGCTTAGCAAGGCGGACAGGGAAGAACCCTGGGGCCAACGTCCTGACTTTC.

The chain joins TRBV14 to TRBJ2-5; D is perhaps TRBD1 (5 bases). Trimming shortened V by 1 base and J by 5 bases, and 17 bases separated the two germline ends. From germline, CDR1 is SGHDN and CDR2 FVKESK. The CDR3 extends over 16 amino acids. CDR3 coding DNA: TGTGCCAGCAGCCAAGTACGACAGATTCGCGTGGAGACCCAGTACTTC. It yields the protein CASSQVRQIRVETQYF.

The rearrangement joins TRBV5-1 to TRBJ2-5; D unresolved. Per germline, CDR1 SGHRS and CDR2 YFSETQ. Trimming removed 1 base at V and 5 bases at J, with 6 bases between. The CDR3 has 12 amino acids. The CDR3 reads CASSLPMETQYF. CDR3 sequence (DNA): TGCGCCAGCAGCTTGCCCATGGAGACCCAGTACTTC.

The CDR3 loop reads CSAGSIRETGQPQHF. Here the CDR3 DNA reads TGCAGTGCTGGCTCAATCAGGGAAACGGGTCAGCCCCAGCATTTT. The V gene is TRBV20-1, the J gene TRBJ1-5; a weak D match, TRBD1 (5 bases). The CDR3 has 15 residues. In germline, CDR1 is DFQATT, CDR2 SNEGSKA (reference sequence). Trimming took off 5 bases at V and 6 bases at J, with 20 bases between the two ends.

This CDR3 reads CASRLTYNEQFF. Written as DNA, the CDR3 is TGTGCCAGCAGACTGACCTACAATGAGCAGTTCTTC. The chain has TRBV25-1 and TRBJ2-1; unclear D gene. Germline CDR1 and CDR2: MGHDK and SYGVNS. CDR3 length: 12 residues. Trimming left V 6 bases short and J 2 bases short, with 5 bases between.

The J gene is TRBJ2-1, the V gene TRBV5-1; 8 nucleotides match TRBD2. The CDR3 consists of 14 residues. Germline V CDR1 and CDR2: SGHRS, YFSETQ. The ends lost 0 bases at V and 8 bases at J; junction bases unmatched: 4. The CDR3: CASSLASGSDEQFF. CDR3 DNA: TGCGCCAGCAGCTTGGCTAGCGGGTCGGATGAGCAGTTCTTC.

The chain is built from TRBV7-8 and TRBJ2-2, with 7 bases lining up with TRBD2. The CDR3 runs to 17 residues. After removal of 1 base from V and 3 bases from J, the junction contained 8 bases not matched to a gene. CDR1 and CDR2 from the germline V gene are SGHVS and FQNEAQ. The CDR3 DNA reads as TGTGCCAGCAGCTTAGGGGTCTCGCGGGGGTACACCGGGGAGCTGTTTTTT. Translated: CASSLGVSRGYTGELFF.

This clonotype was observed a handful of times. This rearrangement joins TRBV5-1 to TRBJ2-4, with 9 bases aligning to TRBD1. CDR3 length equals 14 residues. With 3 bases clipped from V and 8 bases from J, the junction kept 6 bases outside the gene matches. CDR1 and CDR2 from the germline V gene are SGHRS and YFSETQ. The CDR3 DNA sequence: TGCGCCAGCAGCTCCGACAGGGGGGGGGACATTCAGTACTTC. It is translated as CASSSDRGGDIQYF.

V and J are TRBV28 and TRBJ2-3; D is unresolved. This CDR3 has 15 residues. Looked up from germline, CDR1 is MDHEN and CDR2 is SYDVKM. Trimming took 5 bases from V and 0 from J, leaving 12 bases between them. The CDR3 DNA reads as TGTGCCAGCAGTACCCCTGAAGACAGCACAGATACGCAGTATTTT. As protein: CASSTPEDSTDTQYF.

The chain is built from TRBV4-1 and TRBJ1-2, with 11 bases lining up with TRBD1. Per germline, CDR1 MGHRA and CDR2 YSYEKL. V shed 0 bases, J shed 7 bases, and the junction held 7 bases outside the gene matches. The CDR3 extends over 16 amino acids. The DNA of the CDR3 is TGCGCCAGCAGCCAAGAATTCGCCGGGACAGGGGGTGGCTACACCTTC. As protein: CASSQEFAGTGGGYTF.

The CDR3 DNA reads TGTGCCAGCAGCGAGGGGACTCCTAGCACAGATACGCAGTATTTT. Translated, it gives CASSEGTPSTDTQYF. This chain joins TRBV9 and TRBJ2-3, with D maybe TRBD2 (6 bases). The germline gives CDR1 SGDLS, CDR2 YYNGEE. V shed 3 bases and J shed 0 bases, with 11 bases lying between them. The CDR3 has 15 amino acids.

The V call is TRBV7-9, the J call TRBJ2-7, with D possibly being TRBD1 or TRBD2 (6 bases each). Germline loops: CDR1 SEHNR, CDR2 FQNEAQ (reference sequence). The ends were cut back, 3 bases at V and 4 bases at J, with 10 bases in the middle. The CDR3 covers 13 residues. The CDR3 sequence is CASSLGGLYEQYF. The CDR3 DNA reads TGTGCCAGCAGCTTGGGGGGCTTATACGAGCAGTACTTC. The whole variable domain, remainder taken from reference TRBV7-9 and TRBJ2-7, is DTGVSQNPRHKITKRGQNVTFRCDPISEHNRLYWYRQTLGQGPEFLTYFQNEAQLEKSRLLSDRFSAERPKGSFSTLEIQRTEQGDSAMYLCASSLGGLYEQYFGPGTRLTVT.

This clonotype appeared a few times. The chain combines TRBV5-1 with TRBJ2-1; D gene unclear. CDR1 and CDR2 (germline): SGHRS, YFSETQ. V lost 0 bases, J lost 3 bases, and 10 bases lay in between. This CDR3 region has 15 residues. The CDR3 region is CASSLAKGFYNEQFF. CDR3 bases: TGCGCCAGCAGCTTGGCCAAGGGTTTCTACAATGAGCAGTTCTTC.

This clonotype has a handful of counts. The chain uses TRBV5-1 and TRBJ2-3; the match to TRBD2 covers 12 bases. From germline, CDR1 is SGHRS and CDR2 YFSETQ. The trim removed 5 bases at V and 4 bases at J, leaving 5 bases unmatched. This CDR3 comprises 15 residues. The CDR3 region is CASSWGLAGADTQYF. For the CDR3, the DNA is TGCGCCAGCAGTTGGGGACTAGCGGGCGCAGATACGCAGTATTTT.

This sequence joins TRBV12-3 or TRBV12-4 and TRBJ2-7; D remains unclear. The CDR3 is 15 residues long. Trimming cost V 7 bases and J 5 bases, with 21 bases left between them. For the CDR3, the DNA is TGTGCCAGCAAGGGCATCTTTGCAAACACTAACGAGCAGTACTTC. Its protein is CASKGIFANTNEQYF.

This sequence joins TRBV6-1 and TRBJ2-3; D is possibly TRBD1 (5 bases). V was cut by 5 bases and J by 0 bases, with 15 bases left in between. Germline V lookup: CDR1 MNHNS, CDR2 SASEGT. This CDR3 comprises 16 residues. CDR3 nucleotides: TGTGCCAGCAGTACGACTGGTCAGGGTAGCACAGATACGCAGTATTTT. The encoded protein is CASSTTGQGSTDTQYF.

The chain couples TRBV7-8 to TRBJ2-6; D is unclear. The CDR3 runs 15 residues. Trimming stripped 5 bases from V and 0 bases from J, with 8 bases between. Germline CDR1 reads SGHVS; CDR2 reads FQNEAQ. The CDR3 DNA follows: TGTGCCAGCAGCCATGGGATCTCTGGGGCCAACGTCCTGACTTTC. Its translation: CASSHGISGANVLTF.